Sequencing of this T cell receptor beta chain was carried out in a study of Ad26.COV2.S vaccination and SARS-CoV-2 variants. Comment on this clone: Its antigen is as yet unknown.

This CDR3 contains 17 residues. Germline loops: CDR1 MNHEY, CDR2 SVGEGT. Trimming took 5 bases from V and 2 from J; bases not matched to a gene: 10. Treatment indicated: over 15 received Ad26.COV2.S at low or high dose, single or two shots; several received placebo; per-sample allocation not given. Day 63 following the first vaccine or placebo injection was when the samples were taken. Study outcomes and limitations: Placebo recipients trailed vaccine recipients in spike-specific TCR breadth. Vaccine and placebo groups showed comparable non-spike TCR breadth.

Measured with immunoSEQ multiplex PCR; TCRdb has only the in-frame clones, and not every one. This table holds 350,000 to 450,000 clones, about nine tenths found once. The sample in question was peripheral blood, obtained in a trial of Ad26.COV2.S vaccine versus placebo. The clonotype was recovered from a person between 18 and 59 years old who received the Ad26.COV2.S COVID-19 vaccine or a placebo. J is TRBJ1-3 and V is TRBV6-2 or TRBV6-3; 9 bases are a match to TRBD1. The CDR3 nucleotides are TGTGCCAGCAGTAACACGTACAGGGGGCGACCTGGAAACACCATATATTTT. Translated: CASSNTYRGRPGNTIYF.